This T cell receptor (beta chain) originates from a study of blood T cell repertoires in COVID-19. Study summary: Some COVID-19 samples were acute and others convalescent; all came from the United States, Italy and Spain. The cDNA or gDNA used as material had been derived from T cells, B-cell-depleted T cells, or PBMCs.

With V trimmed by 1 base and J by 7 bases, 13 bases remained unmatched. Germline assignment: CDR1 SGHRS and CDR2 YFSETQ. The CDR3 extends over 16 amino acids. The table came from immunoSEQ multiplex PCR; TCRdb's copy has only in-frame clones and leaves some out. The sample contains about 150,000 clones, about four fifths of which appear only once. This clonotype was sampled from a woman aged 55-69 years with acute or convalescent COVID-19. V gene TRBV5-1 combines with J gene TRBJ1-2, with 7 bases identical to TRBD1. The sequenced sample consisted of peripheral blood. CDR3 loop: CASSLSGMGTVGGYTF. CDR3 coding DNA: TGCGCCAGCAGCTTGTCCGGGATGGGGACAGTGGGTGGCTACACCTTC.